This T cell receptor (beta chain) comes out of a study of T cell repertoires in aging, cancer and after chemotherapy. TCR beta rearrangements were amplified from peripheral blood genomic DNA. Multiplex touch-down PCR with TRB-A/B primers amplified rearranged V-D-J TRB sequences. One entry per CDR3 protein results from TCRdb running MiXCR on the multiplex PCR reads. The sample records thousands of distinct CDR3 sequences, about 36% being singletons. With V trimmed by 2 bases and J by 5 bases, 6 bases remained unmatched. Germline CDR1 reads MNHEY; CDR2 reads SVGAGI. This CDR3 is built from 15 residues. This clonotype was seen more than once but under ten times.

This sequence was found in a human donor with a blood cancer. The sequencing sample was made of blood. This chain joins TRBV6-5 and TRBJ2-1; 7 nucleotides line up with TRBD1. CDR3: CASSYEGAPDNEQFF. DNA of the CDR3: TGTGCCAGCAGTTACGAGGGGGCGCCGGACAATGAGCAGTTCTTC.